The 26 T cell receptor beta chains presented below share a single source sample, sequenced in a study of cytomegalovirus exposure and HLA in healthy donors. The protocol was immunoSEQ multiplex PCR, while the TCRdb copy is restricted to in-frame clones and leaves out a portion. The table includes tens of thousands of clones, about 90% detected once. The sample comprised PBMCs. Receptors were obtained from a woman aged 18-29 years in good health and CMV-seropositive.

The CDR3: CASSIGSAFTYEQYF. The CDR3 DNA follows: TGTGCCAGTAGTATCGGTAGCGCCTTTACCTACGAGCAGTACTTC. The rearrangement joins TRBV19 to TRBJ2-7; D perhaps matches TRBD2 (5 bases). Germline V gene lookup returns CDR1 LNHDA and CDR2 SQIVND (reference sequence). The CDR3 is 15 residues long. V was clipped by 3 bases and J by 2 bases, with 14 bases between them.

The CDR3 spells CASSHPVGSYHNEQFF. The CDR3 nucleotides read TGTGCCAGCAGCCATCCCGTGGGTAGCTACCACAATGAGCAGTTCTTC. The chain employs TRBV7-2 and TRBJ2-1; no reliable D call. V lost 5 bases, J lost 5 bases, and 19 bases lay in between. Germline CDR1 SGHTA, CDR2 FQGNSA. The CDR3 runs 16 residues.

The chain is built from TRBV6-4 and TRBJ2-3, with 8 bases lining up with TRBD2. Germline V CDR1 and CDR2: MRHNA, SNTAGT. With 3 bases clipped from V and 2 bases from J, the junction kept 4 bases outside the gene matches. This CDR3 contains 15 residues. Here the CDR3 reads CASSEQAGVTDTQYF. The CDR3 region has the DNA TGTGCCAGCAGTGAACAAGCGGGAGTCACAGATACGCAGTATTTT.

V is TRBV7-9 and J is TRBJ2-1, with 12 bases lining up with TRBD2. V shed 4 bases, J shed 8 bases, and the junction held 3 bases outside the gene matches. Germline assignment: CDR1 SEHNR and CDR2 FQNEAQ (reference sequence). The length of the CDR3 is 14 residues. The CDR3 DNA sequence: TGTGCCAGCAGCTCACTAGCGGGAGGTGATGAGCAGTTCTTC. Amino acids: CASSSLAGGDEQFF.

This rearrangement joins TRBV5-4 to TRBJ2-3; 8 nucleotides agree with TRBD1. Trimming at V came to 5 bases and at J to 3 bases, leaving 8 bases not matched to a gene. Germline V gene data show CDR1 as SGHNT and CDR2 as YYREEE (reference sequence). This CDR3 is 15 amino acids long. CDR3 nucleotide sequence: TGTGCCAGCAGACCCGGGACAGGAAGTACAGATACGCAGTATTTT. This codes for CASRPGTGSTDTQYF.

The table lists this clone with a count of one. V is TRBV2 and J is TRBJ1-3; D gene uncertain. The CDR3 is 14 residues long. The germline gives CDR1 SNHLY, CDR2 FYNNEI. Trimming removed 2 bases from V and 1 base from J, with 6 bases in between. CDR3 nucleotides: TGTGCCAGCAGTGAATTAGTGTCTGGAAACACCATATATTTT. It yields the protein CASSELVSGNTIYF.

This clone was picked up one time. This sequence joins TRBV5-6 and TRBJ1-1; 7 bases agree with TRBD1. This CDR3 region has 13 residues. Looked up from germline, CDR1 is SGHDT and CDR2 is YYEEEE. J lost 9 bases, V lost 4 bases, and 9 bases had no gene match. This CDR3 reads CASSIRDSWKAFF. The CDR3 DNA reads as TGTGCCAGCAGCATCCGGGACAGTTGGAAAGCTTTCTTT.

This sequence joins TRBV23-1 and TRBJ2-7, with TRBD1 matching over 9 bases. TRBV23-1 is given ORF status, its function remaining uncertain. This CDR3 is built from 15 residues. The trim removed 2 bases at V and 5 bases at J, leaving 7 bases unmatched. For the CDR3, the DNA is TGCGCCAGCAGTCAACGACGGGACAGGGTGCACGAGCAGTACTTC. Protein product: CASSQRRDRVHEQYF.

CDR3 sequence: CASSLTDKNTEAFF. CDR3 nucleotide sequence: TGTGCCAGCAGCTTGACCGACAAGAACACTGAAGCTTTCTTT. The chain couples TRBV5-4 to TRBJ1-1; D unresolved. This CDR3 spans 14 amino acids. CDR1 is SGHNT and CDR2 is YYREEE in the germline V gene (reference sequence). Between the trimmed V and J ends, which lost 1 base and 1 base, there was a span of 8 bases.

The rearrangement uses TRBV5-8 and TRBJ2-7, with D uncertain. The CDR3 is 11 residues long. V lost 5 bases, J lost 3 bases, and 6 bases lay in between. The V gene's germline CDR1 is SGHTS and CDR2 YDEGEE. The CDR3 spells CASRLRYEQYF. The CDR3 DNA follows: TGTGCCAGCAGACTGCGCTACGAGCAGTACTTC.

The rearrangement uses TRBV7-2 and TRBJ2-3; no reliable D call. V shed 6 bases and J shed 5 bases, with 9 bases lying between them. Germline CDR1 SGHTA, CDR2 FQGNSA. CDR3 length: 12 amino acids. In nucleotides, the CDR3 is TGTGCCAGCAGTTACCTAGGAGATACGCAGTATTTT. Its translation: CASSYLGDTQYF.

DNA for the CDR3: TGTGCCTGGAGTGTTCTAATAGCTAACTATGGCTACACCTTC. Protein: CAWSVLIANYGYTF. The rearrangement joins TRBV30 to TRBJ1-2; D not resolved. Trimming cost V 0 bases and J 0 bases, with 8 bases left between them. Germline CDR1 GTSNPN, CDR2 SVGIG (reference sequence). The CDR3 loop spans 14 amino acids.

The CDR3 nucleotides read TGTGCCAGCAGTTACGTATCCCCCACAGATACGCAGTATTTT. This codes for CASSYVSPTDTQYF. The rearrangement uses TRBV6-6 and TRBJ2-3, with D hard to call. Trimming pared 2 bases from V and 2 bases from J, leaving 8 bases between. This CDR3 is 14 amino acids long. In germline, CDR1 is MNHNY, CDR2 SVGAGI (reference sequence).

The chain has TRBV13 and TRBJ1-1; D gene uncertain. The CDR3 length is 15 residues. Germline CDR1 reads PRHDT; CDR2 reads FYEKMQ (reference sequence). The V and J ends lost 4 bases and 1 base respectively, with 13 bases between them. The CDR3 DNA follows: TGTGCCAGCAGCTCGCTCCTATTCGGGAACACTGAAGCTTTCTTT. Its protein is CASSSLLFGNTEAFF.

J is TRBJ2-1 and V is TRBV10-3, with 8 bases fitting TRBD1. Germline loops: CDR1 ENHRY, CDR2 SYGVKD. The CDR3 runs 14 residues. Trimming cost V 7 bases and J 13 bases; bases outside gene matches: 15. The CDR3 bases are TGTGCCATCACCGGCGGACAGGGCGCTGAGGCTCAGTTCTTC. Its translation: CAITGGQGAEAQFF.

This clone was recorded only once. The V and J genes are TRBV27 and TRBJ1-5, with 9 bases aligning to TRBD1. V lost 6 bases and J lost 4; bases outside the gene matches: 7. CDR1 and CDR2 (germline): MNHEY, SMNVEV (reference sequence). There are 15 residues in the CDR3. CDR3 in DNA: TGTGCCAGCAGCCATACAGGGGGCTGGAATCAGCCCCAGCATTTT. Translating gives CASSHTGGWNQPQHF.

This sequence joins TRBV4-1 and TRBJ2-5; no firm D call. CDR3 size: 15 residues. Germline CDR1 is MGHRA and CDR2 is YSYEKL. V shed 0 bases and J shed 2 bases, with 10 bases lying between them. CDR3 bases: TGCGCCAGCAGCCAAGAATTTTCGCGACAAGAGACCCAGTACTTC. Residues: CASSQEFSRQETQYF.

The chain recombines TRBV27 with TRBJ1-5; D possibly corresponds to TRBD1 (5 bases). Germline values: CDR1 MNHEY, CDR2 SMNVEV (reference sequence). V was shortened by 6 bases and J by 0 bases, with 12 bases between the two germline ends. There are 15 residues in the CDR3. For the CDR3, the DNA is TGTGCCAGCAGACCCTCGGGGGGTAGCAATCAGCCCCAGCATTTT. It translates to CASRPSGGSNQPQHF.

The chain recombines TRBV6-1 with TRBJ1-1; maybe TRBD1 (5 bases). V lost 2 bases and J 4 bases, leaving 26 bases between the germline ends. From germline, CDR1 is MNHNS and CDR2 SASEGT. The CDR3 runs 19 residues. Here the CDR3 reads CASSEPAGEATRLSTEAFF. The DNA of the CDR3 is TGTGCCAGCAGTGAACCCGCGGGGGAAGCTACTCGCCTCAGCACTGAAGCTTTCTTT.

DNA for the CDR3: TGTGCAAGTCCCAATCGGGGAGGGGCGTTCTATGGCTACACCTTC. Its translation: CASPNRGGAFYGYTF. The chain recombines TRBV12-2 with TRBJ1-2. TRBV12-2 counts as a pseudogene. The CDR3 sequence is 15 residues long.

This clone was counted between two and nine times. This chain uses TRBV19 with TRBJ1-2; no clear D. V was clipped by 8 bases and J by 2 bases, with 12 bases between them. From germline, CDR1 is LNHDA and CDR2 SQIVND (reference sequence). This CDR3 has 13 amino acids. CDR3 coding DNA: TGTGCCAGTCAGCGGATGCGAAACTATGGCTACACCTTC. Translation gives CASQRMRNYGYTF.

The chain combines TRBV6-6 with TRBJ2-3, with D uncertain. Germline V CDR1 and CDR2: MNHNY, SVGAGI (reference sequence). V was trimmed by 5 bases and J by 2 bases, leaving 17 bases between them. The CDR3 consists of 16 residues. The CDR3 coding sequence is TGTGCCAGCAGTAACCGATGGCTTCAAGACACAGATACGCAGTATTTT. It translates to CASSNRWLQDTDTQYF.

The rearrangement joins TRBV2 to TRBJ2-5; D might be TRBD2 (6 bases). This CDR3 is 13 amino acids long. V lost 5 bases and J 5 bases, leaving 12 bases between the germline ends. Germline values: CDR1 SNHLY, CDR2 FYNNEI. Here the CDR3 reads CASSRAGTETQYF. The CDR3 DNA reads TGTGCCAGCAGTCGGGCAGGGACTGAGACCCAGTACTTC. The whole variable domain, remainder taken from reference TRBV2 and TRBJ2-5, is EPEVTQTPSHQVTQMGQEVILRCVPISNHLYFYWYRQILGQKVEFLVSFYNNEISEKSEIFDDQFSVERPDGSNFTLKIRSTKLEDSAMYFCASSRAGTETQYFGPGTRLLVL.

The rearrangement uses TRBV19 and TRBJ2-1; TRBD2 matches at 9 bases. The length of the CDR3 is 14 residues. After removal of 5 bases from V and 5 bases from J, the junction contained 4 bases not matched to a gene. Germline loops: CDR1 LNHDA, CDR2 SQIVND (reference sequence). The CDR3 reads CASSVAGGHNEQFF. The DNA of the CDR3 is TGTGCCAGTAGTGTCGCGGGGGGGCACAATGAGCAGTTCTTC.

The genes are TRBV7-9 and TRBJ2-2, with 8 nucleotides matching TRBD1. V lost 5 bases, J lost 2 bases, and 10 bases stayed unmatched. CDR3 length: 17 residues. Germline-derived CDR1 and CDR2 are SEHNR and FQNEAQ (reference sequence). The CDR3 spells CASSPQRQGRNTGELFF. CDR3 DNA: TGTGCCAGCAGCCCTCAAAGACAGGGGCGAAACACCGGGGAGCTGTTTTTT. The variable domain in full, completed from reference TRBV7-9 and TRBJ2-2, reads DTGVSQNPRHKITKRGQNVTFRCDPISEHNRLYWYRQTLGQGPEFLTYFQNEAQLEKSRLLSDRFSAERPKGSFSTLEIQRTEQGDSAMYLCASSPQRQGRNTGELFFGEGSRLTVL.

This rearrangement joins TRBV13 to TRBJ1-2; D gene uncertain. The CDR3 is 14 residues long. Trimming left V 5 bases short and J 6 bases short, with 16 bases between. Germline CDR1 and CDR2: PRHDT and FYEKMQ (reference sequence). The DNA of the CDR3 is TGTGCCAGCAGCGCTACGAAAAAACGGGATGGCTACACCTTC. The encoded protein is CASSATKKRDGYTF.